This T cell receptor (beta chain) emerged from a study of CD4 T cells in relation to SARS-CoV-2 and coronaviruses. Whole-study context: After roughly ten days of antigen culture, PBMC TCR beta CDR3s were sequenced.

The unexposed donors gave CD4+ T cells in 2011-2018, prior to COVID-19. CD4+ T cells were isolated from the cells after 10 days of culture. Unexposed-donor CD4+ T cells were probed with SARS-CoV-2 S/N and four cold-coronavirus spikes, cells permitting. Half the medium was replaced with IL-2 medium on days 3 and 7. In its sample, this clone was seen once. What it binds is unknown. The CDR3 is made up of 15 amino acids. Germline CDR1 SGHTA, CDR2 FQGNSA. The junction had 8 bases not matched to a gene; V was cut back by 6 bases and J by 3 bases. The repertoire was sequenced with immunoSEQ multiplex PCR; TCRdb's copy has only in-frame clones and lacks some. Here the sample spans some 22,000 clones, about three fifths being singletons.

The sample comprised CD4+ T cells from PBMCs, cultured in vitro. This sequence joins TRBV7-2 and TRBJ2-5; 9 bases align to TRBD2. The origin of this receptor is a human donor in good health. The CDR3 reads CASRWTSVREETQYF. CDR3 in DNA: TGTGCCAGCAGATGGACTAGCGTACGAGAAGAGACCCAGTACTTC.